This TCR beta chain was retrieved from a study of T cells in Graves' hyperthyroidism and ophthalmopathy. Using RNA transcripts as the source, TCR beta CDR3 regions were amplified. Initially, a first-round RT-PCR of the TCR CDR3 employed the HTBI primer set. TCRdb processed the multiplex PCR reads anew with MiXCR; each CDR3 protein has one entry. The sample includes 800,000 or so distinct CDR3 sequences, 38% seen only once; the top ten take 8.9%. CDR1 and CDR2 (germline): LNHDA, SQIVND (reference sequence). The V gene lost 6 bases and the J gene lost 8 bases, with 19 bases spanning the gap. The CDR3 is 14 residues long.

This TCR came from a man aged 18 to 30 with Graves' hyperthyroidism. The chain is built from TRBV19 and TRBJ1-2; D may be TRBD1 (5 bases). Sequencing input: blood. CDR3 in amino acids: CASSAVGQGDGYTF. The CDR3 DNA follows: TGTGCCAGTAGCGCCGTGGGGCAGGGTGACGGCTACACCTTC.